Described below is a single T cell receptor beta chain sequence and its context. The CDR3 contains 15 residues. The method was immunoSEQ multiplex PCR; TCRdb's version includes in-frame clones alone and lacks a portion of them. There are about 3,500 clones in the sample; around two fifths occur only once, and approximately 14% lies in the top ten. The sample belongs to a study of T cells in localized non-small cell lung cancer. Here the sequenced sample was lung tumor tissue, taken before any cancer treatment. The clonotype was recovered from a male donor aged 60 or over with stage I lung adenocarcinoma. The genes are TRBV7-5 and TRBJ2-7; the table's D call, TRBD1, has no DNA check behind it. TRBV7-5 counts as a pseudogene. The CDR3 DNA sequence: TGTGCCAGCAGCTTAGTTGGGACAGGGTGTAACGAGCAGTACTTC. Translating gives CASSLVGTGCNEQYF.